The TCR beta chain described here comes from a study of blood T cell repertoires in COVID-19. The protocol was immunoSEQ multiplex PCR, while the TCRdb copy is restricted to in-frame clones and leaves out a portion. The sample consists of under 200,000 clones, less than 85% of them appearing once. The CDR3 spans 13 residues. V shed 6 bases, J shed 5 bases, and the junction held 4 bases outside the gene matches. Germline V lookup: CDR1 MNHEY, CDR2 SVGAGI. The origin of this receptor is a woman aged 60-75 years with COVID-19, enrolled during active disease. What was sequenced was peripheral blood. This rearrangement joins TRBV6-5 to TRBJ1-1; 9 nucleotides align to TRBD1. The CDR3 DNA is TGTGCCAGCAGGGCTGGACAGGGGACTGAAGCTTTCTTT. This gives the protein CASRAGQGTEAFF.